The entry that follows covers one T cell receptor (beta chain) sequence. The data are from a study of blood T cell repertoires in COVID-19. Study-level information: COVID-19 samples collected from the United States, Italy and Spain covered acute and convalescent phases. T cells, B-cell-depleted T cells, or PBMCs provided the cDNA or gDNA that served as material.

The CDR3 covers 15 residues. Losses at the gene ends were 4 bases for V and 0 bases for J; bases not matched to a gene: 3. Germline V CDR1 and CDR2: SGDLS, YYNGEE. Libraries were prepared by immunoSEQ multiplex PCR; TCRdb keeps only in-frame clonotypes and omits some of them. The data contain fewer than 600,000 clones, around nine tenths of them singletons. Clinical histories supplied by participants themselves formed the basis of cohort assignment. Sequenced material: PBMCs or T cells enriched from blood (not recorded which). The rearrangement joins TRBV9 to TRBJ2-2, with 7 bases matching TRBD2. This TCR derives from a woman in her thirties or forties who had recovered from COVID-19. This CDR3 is CASSFGGSNTGELFF. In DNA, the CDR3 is TGTGCCAGCAGCTTCGGGGGGTCGAACACCGGGGAGCTGTTTTTT.